The clone carrying this T cell receptor beta chain was counted between two and nine times. Its specificity is not known. This CDR3 comprises 16 residues. Germline V CDR1 and CDR2: KGHDR, SFDVKD. The trim removed 3 bases at V and 3 bases at J, leaving 4 bases unmatched. The record originates from a study of response to subunit inactivated influenza vaccine. TCRdb re-analysed the RT-PCR reads in MiXCR, keeping a single row per CDR3 protein. The table shows approximately 520,000 distinct CDR3 sequences, with about 25% occurring only once. Findings of the study overall: Every seasonal influenza vaccination brings in few new T cells, the authors suggested.

The specimen was CD4+ T cells sorted from PBMCs, collected about 5 days after vaccination. The V gene is TRBV24-1, the J gene TRBJ2-3; TRBD1 matches 11 bases. This receptor was obtained from a man aged 45-65 years who received an inactivated influenza vaccine. CDR3 loop: CATSDPGQGGTDTQYF. Here the CDR3 DNA reads TGTGCCACCAGTGATCCGGGACAGGGGGGAACAGATACGCAGTATTTT.